The 27 T cell receptor beta chains below were found in one sample sequenced in a study of vaccination and CD4 T cells after COVID-19. Treatment in this sample: approximately nine-day PBMC culture with coronavirus spike peptide pools or control peptides (ViraFEST assay). Sequencing of DNA taken from cultured CD4+ T cells relied on the Oncomine TCR Beta short-read assay. MiXCR was run by TCRdb on the PCR reads, yielding one entry per CDR3 protein. The repertoire has some 9,000 distinct CDR3 sequences, 50% to 65% of them found once; the top ten carry 7.3%. Their specific antigens are unknown. The material sequenced was CD4+ T cells from blood, cultured in vitro. The receptors come from a human donor who had recovered from COVID-19.

This clonotype was seen a handful of times. The chain is built from TRBV5-4 and TRBJ2-7, with no clear D. V lost 4 bases and J 5 bases, leaving 19 bases between the germline ends. The CDR3 loop spans 15 amino acids. Germline CDR1 reads SGHNT; CDR2 reads YYREEE (reference sequence). In nucleotides, the CDR3 is TGTGCCAGCAGCATTGTAGGGCGAACCGGAGACGAGCAGTACTTC. It translates to CASSIVGRTGDEQYF.

The chain has TRBV10-2 and TRBJ1-6; no firm D call. Germline V gene lookup returns CDR1 WSHSY and CDR2 SAAADI. The CDR3 runs to 14 residues. With 7 bases removed from V and 7 bases from J, the gap between germline ends came to 14 bases. The DNA for the CDR3 is TGCGCCAGCAACCAAGGAGGCACCAATTCACCCCTCCACTTT. Translation: CASNQGGTNSPLHF.

The table lists this clonotype with a few counts. The chain joins TRBV27 to TRBJ1-2; possibly TRBD1 for D (6 bases). The CDR3 has 15 amino acids. The V end lost 8 bases, the J end lost 0 bases, and 16 bases lay between the germline ends. Per germline, CDR1 MNHEY and CDR2 SMNVEV (reference sequence). The CDR3: CASRAGGGSNYGYTF. The DNA for the CDR3 is TGTGCCAGCCGAGCGGGAGGGGGTTCTAACTATGGCTACACCTTC.

V usage is TRBV10-1 and J usage is TRBJ2-5; 9 bases line up with TRBD2. The CDR3 totals 16 residues. Trimming cost V 5 bases and J 5 bases; bases outside gene matches: 12. CDR1 and CDR2 from the germline V gene are WNHNN and SYGVQD (reference sequence). CDR3 bases: TGCGCCAGCAGTCCGGGTATAGCGGGAGATAGGGAGACCCAGTACTTC. Translating gives CASSPGIAGDRETQYF.

The V and J genes are TRBV20-1 and TRBJ1-6, with D perhaps TRBD1 (5 bases). Germline V gene sequence: CDR1 DFQATT, CDR2 SNEGSKA (reference sequence). The length of the CDR3 is 16 residues. The germline V and J ends were trimmed by 4 bases and 5 bases, with 18 bases remaining between them. The CDR3 is CSAIVLGTADNSPLHF. CDR3 in DNA: TGCAGTGCTATAGTCCTTGGGACTGCCGATAATTCACCCCTCCACTTT.

A note on this clonotype: This likely comes from a read error, as the CDR3 has no conserved phenylalanine or tryptophan at its end. The CDR3 region is CATSDPRDRTYEQYL. For the CDR3, the DNA is TGTGCCACCAGTGATCCTCGGGACAGAACCTACGAGCAGTACCTC. This chain connects TRBV24-1 to TRBJ2-7, with TRBD1 identical over 7 bases. From germline, CDR1 is KGHDR and CDR2 SFDVKD. With 3 bases clipped from V and 2 bases from J, the junction kept 6 bases outside the gene matches. CDR3 length equals 15 residues.

This clonotype qualifies as medium-sized. V and J are TRBV5-8 and TRBJ1-6; 7 bases are shared with TRBD1. Trimming took 3 bases from V and 5 from J; bases not matched to a gene: 8. This CDR3 has 16 residues. In germline, CDR1 is SGHTS, CDR2 YDEGEE. CDR3 DNA: TGTGCCAGCAGCTCGGGACAGCACGTAAATAATTCACCCCTCCACTTT. Translated, it gives CASSSGQHVNNSPLHF.

In its sample, this clonotype is medium-sized. The chain links TRBV20-1 to TRBJ1-1; 8 nucleotides line up with TRBD1. The J segment lost 1 base and the V segment lost 6 bases, leaving 10 bases of the junction unmatched. The CDR3 totals 15 residues. Germline V gives CDR1 DFQATT, CDR2 SNEGSKA (reference sequence). CDR3 sequence: CSAYLPGGTNTEAFF. CDR3 nucleotides: TGCAGTGCCTACCTCCCAGGGGGCACGAACACTGAAGCTTTCTTT.

The V call is TRBV6-1, the J call TRBJ1-2, with no clear D. V lost 3 bases and J lost 7, with 9 bases in between. Germline-derived CDR1 and CDR2 are MNHNS and SASEGT. The CDR3 has 12 residues. The CDR3 nucleotides are TGTGCCAGCAGTGACCGTGGGGTTGGCTACACCTTC. It encodes CASSDRGVGYTF.

V usage is TRBV27 and J usage is TRBJ2-7; tentative D call: TRBD2 (5 bases). Trimming shortened V by 2 bases and J by 5 bases, and 13 bases separated the two germline ends. CDR1 is MNHEY and CDR2 is SMNVEV in the germline V gene (reference sequence). The CDR3 is 14 amino acids. CDR3 amino acids: CASSLSSGFDEQYF. The CDR3 DNA reads TGTGCCAGCAGTTTAAGCTCGGGGTTCGACGAGCAGTACTTC.

This chain links TRBV24-1 with TRBJ1-2; D might be TRBD1 (5 bases). The germline V gene encodes CDR1 KGHDR and CDR2 SFDVKD. V was pared by 5 bases and J by 8 bases, with 17 bases between. This CDR3 contains 14 residues. CDR3 sequence: CATSVGVGGEGYTF. Written as DNA, the CDR3 is TGTGCCACCAGTGTAGGAGTTGGAGGGGAAGGCTACACCTTC.

The chain uses TRBV5-1 and TRBJ2-7; D not certain. The CDR3 spans 18 residues. Trimming took off 3 bases at V and 2 bases at J, with 24 bases between the two ends. The germline V gene encodes CDR1 SGHRS and CDR2 YFSETQ. In DNA, the CDR3 is TGCGCCAGCAGCTGGGCCCCAACCTCTATCCCTGGGGCCTACGAGCAGTACTTC. Its protein product is CASSWAPTSIPGAYEQYF.

In this sample, this clonotype turned up a few times. The chain is built from TRBV6-1 and TRBJ1-2; possible D gene TRBD1, 6 bases. Germline CDR1 is MNHNS and CDR2 is SASEGT. The CDR3 is 14 residues long. Between the trimmed V and J ends, which lost 5 bases and 5 bases, there was a span of 15 bases. The CDR3 coding sequence is TGTGCCAGCAGTCAGGGGAGGGGTGAGTATGGCTACACCTTC. Residues: CASSQGRGEYGYTF.

This clonotype was recorded once. This chain's CDR3 is CASSLLWDYEQYF. In DNA form, the CDR3 reads TGTGCCAGCAGCTTGTTGTGGGACTACGAGCAGTACTTC. The chain links TRBV11-2 to TRBJ2-7; D gene ambiguous. Trimming stripped 3 bases from V and 3 bases from J, with 9 bases between. Looked up from germline, CDR1 is SGHAT and CDR2 is FQNNGV. The length of the CDR3 is 13 residues.

The J gene is TRBJ2-3, the V gene TRBV11-2; possible D gene TRBD2, 5 bases. CDR3 length: 11 residues. Germline CDR1 reads SGHAT; CDR2 reads FQNNGV. Trimming pared 5 bases from V and 8 bases from J, leaving 8 bases between. The CDR3 nucleotides are TGTGCCAGCAGCCAAGGAGGTACGCAGTATTTT. Protein product: CASSQGGTQYF.

The chain couples TRBV12-3 or TRBV12-4 to TRBJ1-1; 7 bases are a match to TRBD1. The CDR3 contains 11 residues. With V trimmed by 6 bases and J by 11 bases, 6 bases remained unmatched. The CDR3 bases are TGTGCCAGCAGAGCGACAGGGAGGGCTTTCTTT. It yields the protein CASRATGRAFF.

By frequency in the sample, this clonotype is medium-sized. This chain links TRBV2 with TRBJ1-6; 7 positions agree with TRBD1. V lost 6 bases, J lost 11 bases, and 13 bases stayed unmatched. The CDR3 loop spans 15 amino acids. The germline V gene has CDR1 SNHLY and CDR2 FYNNEI. CDR3 nucleotide sequence: TGTGCCAGCAGGGGACAGCCCACTATAATTCCACCCCTCCACTTT. Its translation: CASRGQPTIIPPLHF.

The chain has TRBV20-1 and TRBJ2-3; 7 bases fit TRBD2. Germline V CDR1 and CDR2: DFQATT, SNEGSKA (reference sequence). Trimming cost V 6 bases and J 4 bases; bases outside gene matches: 13. This CDR3 has 15 amino acids. CDR3: CSAPPGGSAPDTQYF. The CDR3 region has the DNA TGCAGTGCCCCCCCCGGGGGGTCGGCCCCAGATACGCAGTATTTT.

The chain uses TRBV2 and TRBJ1-1; 7 bases are a match to TRBD1. Losses at the gene ends were 7 bases for V and 0 bases for J; bases not matched to a gene: 5. The CDR3 totals 14 residues. Germline loops: CDR1 SNHLY, CDR2 FYNNEI. CDR3: CASTGGQVNTEAFF. CDR3 in DNA: TGTGCCAGCACCGGTGGACAGGTGAACACTGAAGCTTTCTTT.

The table lists this clonotype with a few counts. This chain links TRBV28 with TRBJ1-5; 10 nucleotides match TRBD1. This CDR3 contains 15 residues. V shed 6 bases and J 3 bases; nucleotides not matched to a gene: 5. CDR1 is MDHEN and CDR2 is SYDVKM in the germline V gene. Here the CDR3 DNA reads TGTGCCAGCAGCCCGGACAGGGGGAACAATCAGCCCCAGCATTTT. Translating it yields CASSPDRGNNQPQHF. Full variable domain (missing parts from reference TRBV28 and TRBJ1-5): DVKVTQSSRYLVKRTGEKVFLECVQDMDHENMFWYRQDPGLGLRLIYFSYDVKMKEKGDIPEGYSVSREKKERFSLILESASTNQTSMYLCASSPDRGNNQPQHFGDGTRLSIL.

The chain is built from TRBV30 and TRBJ1-2; TRBD1 might be the D (5 bases). V lost 5 bases and J lost 6, with 16 bases in between. Germline loops: CDR1 GTSNPN, CDR2 SVGIG (reference sequence). The CDR3 extends over 13 amino acids. The CDR3 spells CAWGRDGPHGYTF. In DNA, the CDR3 is TGTGCCTGGGGCAGGGACGGGCCCCATGGCTACACCTTC.

This sequence joins TRBV9 and TRBJ1-2; D not certain. CDR3 size: 15 residues. Trimming pared 1 base from V and 0 bases from J, leaving 10 bases between. Germline V CDR1 and CDR2: SGDLS, YYNGEE. The CDR3 sequence: CASSVRAVSNYGYTF. The CDR3 DNA reads TGTGCCAGCAGCGTAAGGGCAGTCTCTAACTATGGCTACACCTTC.

This chain uses TRBV2 with TRBJ1-2; D is possibly TRBD1 (5 bases). Trimming shortened V by 7 bases and J by 4 bases, and 13 bases separated the two germline ends. This CDR3 has 13 amino acids. CDR1 SNHLY and CDR2 FYNNEI come from the germline V gene. CDR3: CASNRGESYGYTF. CDR3 sequence (DNA): TGTGCCAGCAATCGGGGGGAGAGCTATGGCTACACCTTC. Full variable domain (missing parts from reference TRBV2 and TRBJ1-2): EPEVTQTPSHQVTQMGQEVILRCVPISNHLYFYWYRQILGQKVEFLVSFYNNEISEKSEIFDDQFSVERPDGSNFTLKIRSTKLEDSAMYFCASNRGESYGYTFGSGTRLTVV.

The chain uses TRBV2 and TRBJ1-6, with a tentative D call TRBD1 (6 bases). V lost 6 bases and J lost 7, with 19 bases in between. CDR3 size: 16 residues. CDR1 is SNHLY and CDR2 is FYNNEI in the germline V gene. The CDR3 coding sequence is TGTGCCAGCAGCGTCATTCAGGGGATAGGCAATTCACCCCTCCACTTT. Amino acids: CASSVIQGIGNSPLHF.

This clonotype was seen more than once but under ten times. V usage is TRBV20-1 and J usage is TRBJ2-5; TRBD2 matches 8 bases. Trimming at V came to 2 bases and at J to 5 bases, leaving 10 bases not matched to a gene. The CDR3 has 15 residues. Germline values: CDR1 DFQATT, CDR2 SNEGSKA (reference sequence). CDR3 coding DNA: TGCAGTGCTAGAAGAGCGGGAGCAACCCTGGAGACCCAGTACTTC. Protein: CSARRAGATLETQYF.

This chain uses TRBV24-1 with TRBJ1-1, with D possibly matching TRBD1 (5 bases). The CDR3 covers 14 residues. CDR1 is KGHDR and CDR2 is SFDVKD in the germline V gene. V shed 3 bases and J shed 2 bases, with 9 bases lying between them. The CDR3 loop is CATSDAGPNTEAFF. In DNA form, the CDR3 reads TGTGCCACCAGTGATGCAGGGCCTAACACTGAAGCTTTCTTT.

The rearrangement joins TRBV6-4 to TRBJ2-1; possibly TRBD1 for D (6 bases). From germline, CDR1 is MRHNA and CDR2 SNTAGT. Trimming took 2 bases from V and 10 from J, leaving 12 bases between them. This CDR3 has 13 amino acids. The DNA of the CDR3 is TGTGCCAGCAGTGACGGGGGCACAAAAGAGCAGTTCTTC. This gives the protein CASSDGGTKEQFF.